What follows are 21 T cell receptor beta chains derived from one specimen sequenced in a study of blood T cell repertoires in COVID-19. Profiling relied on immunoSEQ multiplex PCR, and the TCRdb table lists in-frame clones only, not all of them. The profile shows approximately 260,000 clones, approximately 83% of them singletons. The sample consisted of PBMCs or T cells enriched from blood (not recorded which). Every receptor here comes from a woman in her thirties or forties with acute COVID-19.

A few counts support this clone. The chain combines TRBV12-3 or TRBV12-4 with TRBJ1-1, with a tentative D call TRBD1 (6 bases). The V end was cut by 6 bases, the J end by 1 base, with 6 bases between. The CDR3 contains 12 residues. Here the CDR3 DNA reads TGTGCCAGCAGGGGACAGAACACTGAAGCTTTCTTT. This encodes CASRGQNTEAFF.

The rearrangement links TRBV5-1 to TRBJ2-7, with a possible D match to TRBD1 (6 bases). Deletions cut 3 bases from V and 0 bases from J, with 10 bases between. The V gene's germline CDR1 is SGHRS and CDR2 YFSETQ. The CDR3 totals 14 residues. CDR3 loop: CASSWGTNSYEQYF. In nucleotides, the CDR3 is TGCGCCAGCAGCTGGGGGACAAACTCCTACGAGCAGTACTTC.

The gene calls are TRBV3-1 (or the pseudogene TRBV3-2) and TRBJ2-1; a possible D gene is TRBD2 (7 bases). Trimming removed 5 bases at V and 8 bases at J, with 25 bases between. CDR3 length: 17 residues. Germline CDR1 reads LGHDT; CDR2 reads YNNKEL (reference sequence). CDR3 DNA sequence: TGTGCCAGCAGCTCCTCAGGTCGCGGGGGCGCTTTCCATGAGCAGTTCTTC. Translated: CASSSSGRGGAFHEQFF.

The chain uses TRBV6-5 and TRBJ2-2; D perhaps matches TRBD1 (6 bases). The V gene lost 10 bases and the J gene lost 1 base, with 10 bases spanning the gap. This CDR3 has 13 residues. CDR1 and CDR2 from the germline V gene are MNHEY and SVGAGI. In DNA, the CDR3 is TGTGCCACCCAGGACAGGAACACCGGGGAGCTGTTTTTT. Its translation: CATQDRNTGELFF.

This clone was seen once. This chain's CDR3 is CASSEIARNYEQYF. In DNA form, the CDR3 reads TGTGCCAGCAGTGAAATTGCTAGGAACTACGAGCAGTACTTC. This chain connects TRBV2 to TRBJ2-7, with D unresolved. The germline V gene has CDR1 SNHLY and CDR2 FYNNEI. With 2 bases removed from V and 3 bases from J, the gap between germline ends came to 11 bases. This CDR3 comprises 14 residues. Filled out from reference TRBV2 and TRBJ2-7, the complete variable domain reads EPEVTQTPSHQVTQMGQEVILRCVPISNHLYFYWYRQILGQKVEFLVSFYNNEISEKSEIFDDQFSVERPDGSNFTLKIRSTKLEDSAMYFCASSEIARNYEQYFGPGTRLTVT.

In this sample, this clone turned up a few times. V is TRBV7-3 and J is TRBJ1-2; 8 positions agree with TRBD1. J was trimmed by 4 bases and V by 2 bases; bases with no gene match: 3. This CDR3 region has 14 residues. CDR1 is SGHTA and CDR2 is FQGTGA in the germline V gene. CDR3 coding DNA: TGTGCCAGCAGCTTAGCCGGGACAGGCTATGGCTACACCTTC. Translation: CASSLAGTGYGYTF. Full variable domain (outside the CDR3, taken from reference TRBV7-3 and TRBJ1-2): GAGVSQTPSNKVTEKGKYVELRCDPISGHTALYWYRQSLGQGPEFLIYFQGTGAADDSGLPNDRFFAVRPEGSVSTLKIQRTERGDSAVYLCASSLAGTGYGYTFGSGTRLTVV.

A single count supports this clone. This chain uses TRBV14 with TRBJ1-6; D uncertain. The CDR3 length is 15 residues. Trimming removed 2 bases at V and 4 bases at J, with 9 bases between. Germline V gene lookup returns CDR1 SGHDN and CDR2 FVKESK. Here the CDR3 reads CASSQKGGYNSPLHF. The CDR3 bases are TGTGCCAGCAGCCAAAAAGGAGGTTATAATTCACCCCTCCACTTT.

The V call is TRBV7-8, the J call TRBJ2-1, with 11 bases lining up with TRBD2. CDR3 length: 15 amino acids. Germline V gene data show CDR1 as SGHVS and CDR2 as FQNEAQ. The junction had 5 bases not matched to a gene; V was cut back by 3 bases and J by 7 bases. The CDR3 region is CASSFSGRAWNEQFF. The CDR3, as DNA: TGTGCCAGCAGCTTTAGCGGGAGGGCCTGGAATGAGCAGTTCTTC.

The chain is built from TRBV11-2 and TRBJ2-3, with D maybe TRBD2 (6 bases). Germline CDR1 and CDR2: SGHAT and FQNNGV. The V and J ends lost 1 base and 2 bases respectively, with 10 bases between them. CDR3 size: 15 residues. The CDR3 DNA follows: TGTGCCAGCAGCTTAGTGGGGGGACCCACAGATACGCAGTATTTT. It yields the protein CASSLVGGPTDTQYF.

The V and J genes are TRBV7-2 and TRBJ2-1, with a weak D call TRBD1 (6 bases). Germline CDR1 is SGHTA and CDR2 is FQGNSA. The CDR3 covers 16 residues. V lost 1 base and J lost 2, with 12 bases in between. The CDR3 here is CASSLGSQGTYNEQFF. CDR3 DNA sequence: TGTGCCAGCAGCTTAGGGTCCCAGGGGACCTACAATGAGCAGTTCTTC.

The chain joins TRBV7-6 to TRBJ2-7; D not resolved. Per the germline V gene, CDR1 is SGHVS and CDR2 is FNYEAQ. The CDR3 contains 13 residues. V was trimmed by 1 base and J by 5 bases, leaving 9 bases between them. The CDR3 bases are TGTGCCAGCAGCTTAGGAGCCACCAACGAGCAGTACTTC. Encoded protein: CASSLGATNEQYF.

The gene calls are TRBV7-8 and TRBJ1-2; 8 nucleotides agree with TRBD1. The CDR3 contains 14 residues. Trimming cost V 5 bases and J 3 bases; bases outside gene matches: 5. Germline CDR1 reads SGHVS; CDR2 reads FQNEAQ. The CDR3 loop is CASSRQGQDYGYTF. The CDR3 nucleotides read TGTGCCAGCAGCAGACAGGGGCAAGACTATGGCTACACCTTC.

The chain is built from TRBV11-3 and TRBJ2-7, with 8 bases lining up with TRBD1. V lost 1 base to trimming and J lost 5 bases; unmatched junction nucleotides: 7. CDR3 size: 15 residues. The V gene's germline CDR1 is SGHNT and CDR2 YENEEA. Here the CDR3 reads CASSLGTGGSNEQYF. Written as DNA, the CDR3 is TGTGCCAGCAGCTTAGGTACAGGGGGGTCGAACGAGCAGTACTTC.

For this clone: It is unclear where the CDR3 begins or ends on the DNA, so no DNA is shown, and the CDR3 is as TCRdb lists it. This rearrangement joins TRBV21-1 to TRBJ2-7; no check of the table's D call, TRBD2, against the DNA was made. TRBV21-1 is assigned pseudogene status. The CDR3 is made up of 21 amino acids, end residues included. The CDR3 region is CASSKVGFGTSGRRTLYEQYF.

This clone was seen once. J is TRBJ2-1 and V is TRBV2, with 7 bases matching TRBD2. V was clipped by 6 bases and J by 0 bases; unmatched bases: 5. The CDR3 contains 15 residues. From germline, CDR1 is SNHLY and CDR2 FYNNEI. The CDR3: CASRTSVSSYNEQFF. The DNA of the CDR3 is TGTGCCAGCAGAACTAGCGTGAGCTCCTACAATGAGCAGTTCTTC.

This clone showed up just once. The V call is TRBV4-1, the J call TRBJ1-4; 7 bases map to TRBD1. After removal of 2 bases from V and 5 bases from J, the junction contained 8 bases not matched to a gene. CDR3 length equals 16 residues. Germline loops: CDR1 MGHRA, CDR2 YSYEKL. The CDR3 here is CASSQTPGRGNEKLFF. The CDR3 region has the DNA TGCGCCAGCAGCCAAACCCCGGGCAGGGGGAATGAAAAACTGTTTTTT.

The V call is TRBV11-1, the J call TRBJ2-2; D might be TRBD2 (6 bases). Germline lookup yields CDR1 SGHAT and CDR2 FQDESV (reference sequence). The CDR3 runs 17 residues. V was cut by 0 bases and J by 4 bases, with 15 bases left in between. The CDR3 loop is CASSLALAESGTGELFF. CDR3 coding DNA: TGTGCCAGCAGCTTAGCTTTAGCGGAGTCGGGCACCGGGGAGCTGTTTTTT.

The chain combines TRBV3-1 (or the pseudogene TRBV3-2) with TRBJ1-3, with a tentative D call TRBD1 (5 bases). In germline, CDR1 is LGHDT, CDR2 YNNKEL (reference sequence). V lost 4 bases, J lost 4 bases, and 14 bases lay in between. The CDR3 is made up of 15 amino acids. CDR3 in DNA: TGTGCCAGCAGCCCTAATCAGGGAAACGGAAACACCATATATTTT. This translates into CASSPNQGNGNTIYF.

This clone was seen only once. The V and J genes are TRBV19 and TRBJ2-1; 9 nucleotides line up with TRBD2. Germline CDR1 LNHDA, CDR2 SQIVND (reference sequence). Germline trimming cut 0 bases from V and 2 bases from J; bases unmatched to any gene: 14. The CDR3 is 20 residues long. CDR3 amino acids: CASSIDEVGSGSKAYNEQFF. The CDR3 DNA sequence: TGTGCCAGTAGTATAGATGAGGTCGGTAGCGGGAGTAAAGCCTACAATGAGCAGTTCTTC.

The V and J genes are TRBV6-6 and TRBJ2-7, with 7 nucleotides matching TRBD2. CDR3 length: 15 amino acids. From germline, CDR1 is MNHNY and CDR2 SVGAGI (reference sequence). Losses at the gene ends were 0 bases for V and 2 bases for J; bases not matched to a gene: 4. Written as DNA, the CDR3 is TGTGCCAGCAGTTACTCGACGGGGGGAGCCTACGAGCAGTACTTC. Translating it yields CASSYSTGGAYEQYF.

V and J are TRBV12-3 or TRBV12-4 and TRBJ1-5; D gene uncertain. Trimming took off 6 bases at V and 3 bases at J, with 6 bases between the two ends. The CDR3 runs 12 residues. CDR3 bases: TGTGCCAGCAGCCCCCTCAATCAGCCCCAGCATTTT. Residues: CASSPLNQPQHF.